The rows below give T cell receptor beta chains drawn from one sample of a study of blood T cell repertoires in COVID-19. The data were produced by immunoSEQ multiplex PCR, yet TCRdb's version contains in-frame clones alone and is incomplete. The sample consists of under 300,000 clones, around four fifths of them appearing once. What was sequenced was peripheral blood. Every receptor here comes from a woman in her fifties or sixties who had recovered from COVID-19. Both conserved end residues are part of each CDR3. Each record gives: CDR3 protein, CDR3 DNA, V gene, D gene, J gene, clone size. A D gene is named only where the DNA matches it firmly. Only part of the rows carry a size: once, few, many, or a class if the clone is expanded.

CASSQDFRGPDEQFF | TGCGCCAGCAGCCAAGATTTCAGGGGTCCCGATGAGCAGTTCTTC | TRBV4-1 | NA | TRBJ2-1 | NA
CAGQASGNTIYF | TGTGCCGGACAGGCCTCTGGAAACACCATATATTTT | TRBV30 | TRBD1 | TRBJ1-3 | NA
CASSLLSREGVNEQFF | TGTGCCAGCAGCTTATTGTCGCGGGAGGGCGTCAATGAGCAGTTCTTC | TRBV7-2 | TRBD2 | TRBJ2-1 | NA
CASSPSGGGRSTEAFF | TGTGCCAGCAGTCCCTCGGGGGGGGGCCGGAGCACTGAAGCTTTCTTT | TRBV28 | NA | TRBJ1-1 | few
CASSGQGGGSEAFF | TGTGCCAGCAGTGGACAGGGAGGTGGTTCTGAAGCTTTCTTT | TRBV2 | TRBD1 | TRBJ1-1 | NA
CAISAGSLSGNTIYF | TGTGCCATCAGTGCGGGGAGCCTTTCTGGAAACACCATATATTTT | TRBV10-3 | NA | TRBJ1-3 | NA
CASGLGTGGSEETQYF | TGTGCTAGTGGTTTGGGGACAGGGGGCTCAGAAGAGACCCAGTACTTC | TRBV12-5 | TRBD1 | TRBJ2-5 | NA
CASSEAEGGGRETQYF | TGTGCCAGCAGCGAGGCAGAGGGGGGGGGTAGAGAGACCCAGTACTTC | TRBV5-4 | NA | TRBJ2-5 | NA
CASSGGGTRGETQYF | TGTGCCAGCAGCGGAGGAGGGACTAGGGGAGAGACCCAGTACTTC | TRBV9 | TRBD2 | TRBJ2-5 | NA
CASSPGTSGGPYEQYF | TGTGCCAGCTCACCAGGGACTAGCGGGGGCCCCTACGAGCAGTACTTC | TRBV18 | TRBD2 | TRBJ2-7 | NA
CAWKLPVLRDSGNTIYF | TGTGCCTGGAAACTCCCCGTCCTCCGGGACTCTGGAAACACCATATATTTT | TRBV30 | NA | TRBJ1-3 | NA
CASSQDRTGDYEQYF | TGTGCCAGCAGCCAAGATCGGACAGGAGACTACGAGCAGTACTTC | TRBV4-2 | TRBD1 | TRBJ2-7 | NA
CASSLGTRVEVYGYTF | TGTGCCAGCAGCTTGGGGACGAGGGTCGAGGTCTATGGCTACACCTTC | TRBV5-5 | NA | TRBJ1-2 | NA
CAIKGFVTSGSSDTQYF | TGTGCCATCAAGGGTTTCGTGACTAGCGGTTCTTCAGATACGCAGTATTTT | TRBV10-3 | TRBD2 | TRBJ2-3 | NA
CAWMAWQGMSCTF | TGTGCCTGGATGGCTTGGCAGGGGATGTCTTGTACCTTC | TRBV30 | NA | TRBJ1-2 | NA
CSVESAGGGETQYF | TGCAGCGTTGAGTCTGCGGGAGGAGGGGAGACCCAGTACTTC | TRBV29-1 | TRBD2 | TRBJ2-5 | NA
CASTPGQGRGGANVLTF | TGTGCCAGCACCCCGGGCCAGGGCCGGGGGGGGGCCAACGTCCTGACTTTC | TRBV27 | NA | TRBJ2-6 | NA
CASSVGLRAGGPSSYNEQFF | TGTGCCAGCAGCGTAGGGCTTCGAGCGGGAGGGCCCAGCTCCTACAATGAGCAGTTCTTC | TRBV9 | TRBD2 | TRBJ2-1 | NA
CSARVDSYYSYEQYF | TGCAGCGCCCGCGTGGACAGTTACTATTCCTACGAGCAGTACTTC | TRBV29-1 | NA | TRBJ2-7 | NA
CASSQTPVADNEQFF | TGTGCCAGCAGCCAAACCCCCGTCGCGGACAATGAGCAGTTCTTC | TRBV4-2 | NA | TRBJ2-1 | NA
CASSSREGIREQFF | TGCGCCAGCAGCTCCCGGGAGGGAATACGGGAGCAGTTCTTC | TRBV5-1 | TRBD2 | TRBJ2-1 | NA
CAISPGLAVYEQYF | TGTGCCATCAGTCCGGGACTAGCGGTTTACGAGCAGTACTTC | TRBV10-3 | TRBD2 | TRBJ2-7 | NA
CASSLDSREQFF | TGTGCCAGCAGCTTGGACAGCAGGGAGCAGTTCTTC | TRBV5-4 | NA | TRBJ2-1 | once
CASSQDWGAGTDTQYF | TGCGCCAGCAGCCAAGATTGGGGAGCGGGCACAGATACGCAGTATTTT | TRBV4-3 | NA | TRBJ2-3 | NA